These 32 T cell receptor beta chains share one sample of origin, sequenced in a study of OX40 agonist ivuxolimab in advanced cancers. Produced via immunoSEQ multiplex PCR; TCRdb's table is partial and in-frame only. Of about 100,000 clones in the sample, more than 95% were seen once. Sequenced here: CD4+ or CD8+ T cells sorted from blood, sampled in a trial of the OX40 agonist ivuxolimab. The receptors here all came from an adult with an advanced solid tumor such as melanoma, head and neck, liver or kidney cancer.

This rearrangement joins TRBV2 to TRBJ1-6, with D unresolved. This CDR3 spans 15 amino acids. V was shortened by 7 bases and J by 0 bases, with 10 bases between the two germline ends. Germline V gene data show CDR1 as SNHLY and CDR2 as FYNNEI. The CDR3 sequence: CASIGQSSYNSPLHF. As DNA, the CDR3 is TGTGCCAGCATCGGGCAGAGCTCCTATAATTCACCCCTCCACTTT.

The V call is TRBV19, the J call TRBJ2-3, with 7 positions matching TRBD2. The CDR3 length is 14 residues. V lost 5 bases to trimming and J lost 0 bases; unmatched junction nucleotides: 2. CDR1 and CDR2 from the germline V gene are LNHDA and SQIVND (reference sequence). Here the CDR3 reads CASSWDYSTDTQYF. The CDR3 DNA follows: TGTGCCAGTAGTTGGGACTATAGCACAGATACGCAGTATTTT.

The chain uses TRBV11-3 and TRBJ2-3; 7 bases map to TRBD1. V trimming: 5 bases; J trimming: 6 bases; junction bases outside the gene matches: 8. The CDR3 has 14 amino acids. Germline CDR1 and CDR2: SGHNT and YENEEA. In DNA form, the CDR3 reads TGTGCCAGCAGCCACGGGACAGTCCCCGATACGCAGTATTTT. Translation gives CASSHGTVPDTQYF.

This rearrangement joins TRBV7-9 to TRBJ1-1; unclear D gene. The CDR3 is 14 residues long. Germline V lookup: CDR1 SEHNR, CDR2 FQNEAQ (reference sequence). The germline V and J ends were trimmed by 0 bases and 5 bases, with 10 bases remaining between them. DNA of the CDR3: TGTGCCAGCAGCTTAGCGGATCTTAAGACTGAAGCTTTCTTT. Translated, it gives CASSLADLKTEAFF.

This sequence joins TRBV13 and TRBJ2-5, with 11 bases fitting TRBD2. Germline CDR1 PRHDT, CDR2 FYEKMQ (reference sequence). Germline trimming cut 2 bases from V and 5 bases from J; bases unmatched to any gene: 16. This CDR3 is 19 amino acids long. The CDR3 is CASSLKASTSGIEGETQYF. DNA for the CDR3: TGTGCCAGCAGCTTAAAGGCTTCGACTAGCGGGATTGAGGGGGAGACCCAGTACTTC.

The CDR3 sequence: CASSLRGWNTEAFF. The CDR3 region has the DNA TGTGCCAGCAGCTTGAGGGGGTGGAACACTGAAGCTTTCTTT. The chain employs TRBV5-6 and TRBJ1-1, with D tentatively TRBD1 (6 bases). The germline V gene has CDR1 SGHDT and CDR2 YYEEEE. This CDR3 is built from 14 residues. Trimming pared 1 base from V and 1 base from J, leaving 8 bases between.

This chain connects TRBV6-5 to TRBJ2-7, with 12 bases identical to TRBD1. The V gene's germline CDR1 is MNHEY and CDR2 SVGAGI. The CDR3 contains 13 residues. With 4 bases clipped from V and 7 bases from J, the junction kept 2 bases outside the gene matches. The chain's CDR3 is CASSWDRGLEQYF. The CDR3 DNA is TGTGCCAGCAGTTGGGACAGGGGGCTTGAGCAGTACTTC.

The genes are TRBV4-1 and TRBJ2-7; D gene ambiguous. Germline V gene sequence: CDR1 MGHRA, CDR2 YSYEKL. V dropped 1 base and J dropped 7 bases, with 14 bases sitting between them. The CDR3 contains 14 residues. The chain's CDR3 is CASSQGSQTKEQYF. In nucleotides, the CDR3 is TGCGCCAGCAGCCAAGGGTCCCAGACGAAAGAGCAGTACTTC.

The chain links TRBV5-1 to TRBJ2-7; possible D gene TRBD1, 6 bases. With 5 bases removed from V and 3 bases from J, the gap between germline ends came to 9 bases. There are 12 residues in the CDR3. CDR1 and CDR2 (germline): SGHRS, YFSETQ. In nucleotides, the CDR3 is TGCGCCAGCAGGGACAGTCACTACGAGCAGTACTTC. It specifies CASRDSHYEQYF.

The CDR3 here is CASSVAGVYGNTIYF. The CDR3 bases are TGTGCCAGCAGCGTAGCGGGAGTATATGGAAACACCATATATTTT. This sequence joins TRBV9 and TRBJ1-3; unclear D gene. The CDR3 runs 15 residues. V lost 0 bases and J 3 bases, leaving 10 bases between the germline ends. Germline V gene data show CDR1 as SGDLS and CDR2 as YYNGEE.

The CDR3, as DNA: TGTGCCAGCCAAAAGTCAGGGGGGGGCGAAAAACTGTTTTTT. This gives the protein CASQKSGGGEKLFF. V gene TRBV25-1 combines with J gene TRBJ1-4; TRBD1 matches at 7 bases. Germline CDR1 reads MGHDK; CDR2 reads SYGVNS. The ends lost 8 bases at V and 8 bases at J; junction bases unmatched: 11. The CDR3 is 14 residues long.

This clone was observed a few times. This chain links TRBV6-6 with TRBJ2-1; possible D gene TRBD2, 5 bases. This CDR3 region has 12 residues. Germline-derived CDR1 and CDR2 are MNHNY and SVGAGI (reference sequence). The V end was cut by 2 bases, the J end by 8 bases, with 7 bases between. Here the CDR3 DNA reads TGTGCCAGCAGTTACCTCGGGGATGAGCAGTTCTTC. It translates to CASSYLGDEQFF.

This chain uses TRBV6-5 with TRBJ1-1, with a weak D call TRBD1 (5 bases). Trimming removed 2 bases at V and 1 base at J, with 8 bases between. The germline gives CDR1 MNHEY, CDR2 SVGAGI. The CDR3 is 14 residues long. Here the CDR3 reads CASSYTGPNTEAFF. The CDR3 nucleotides read TGTGCCAGCAGTTACACGGGACCGAACACTGAAGCTTTCTTT.

Only one count was recorded for this clone. The CDR3 nucleotides are TGTGCCACCAGCAGAGATGGGGGAGGGCAGCCCCAGCATTTT. This encodes CATSRDGGGQPQHF. The chain joins TRBV15 to TRBJ1-5, with D maybe TRBD1 (5 bases). This CDR3 region has 14 residues. CDR1 and CDR2 (germline): LNHNV, YYDKDF (reference sequence). V was shortened by 0 bases and J by 7 bases, with 10 bases between the two germline ends.

The chain combines TRBV4-3 with TRBJ1-1, with 8 bases matching TRBD1. This CDR3 has 15 residues. The J segment lost 5 bases and the V segment lost 1 base, leaving 6 bases of the junction unmatched. Germline values: CDR1 LGHNA, CDR2 YSLEER. CDR3 in DNA: TGCGCCAGCAGCCAAGGCCCTGGACAGGGTACTGAAGCTTTCTTT. Amino acid sequence: CASSQGPGQGTEAFF.

The genes are TRBV6-1 and TRBJ2-1, with unresolved D. The CDR3 contains 11 residues. V shed 7 bases and J shed 4 bases, with 5 bases lying between them. Germline V gene lookup returns CDR1 MNHNS and CDR2 SASEGT. The CDR3 region has the DNA TGTGCCAGCAACTTATACAATGAGCAGTTCTTC. Amino acid sequence: CASNLYNEQFF.

J is TRBJ2-2 and V is TRBV5-1; tentative D call: TRBD1 (5 bases). The CDR3 runs 16 residues. Between the trimmed V and J ends, which lost 2 bases and 8 bases, there was a span of 19 bases. CDR1 SGHRS and CDR2 YFSETQ come from the germline V gene. The CDR3, as DNA: TGCGCCAGCAGCTTAACTTTGGGGCACGTTGAAGGGGAGCTGTTTTTT. Encoded protein: CASSLTLGHVEGELFF.

The chain recombines TRBV19 with TRBJ2-2; no definite D call. Germline V gene lookup returns CDR1 LNHDA and CDR2 SQIVND (reference sequence). CDR3 length equals 15 residues. V gave up 4 bases and J gave up 6 bases, with 15 bases separating them. The CDR3 protein is CASSTGPGFPGELFF. For the CDR3, the DNA is TGTGCCAGTAGTACAGGCCCCGGGTTCCCCGGGGAGCTGTTTTTT.

The chain combines TRBV4-1 with TRBJ2-5; TRBD2 matches at 9 bases. The CDR3 is 16 residues long. Germline CDR1 reads MGHRA; CDR2 reads YSYEKL. The J segment lost 3 bases and the V segment lost 1 base, leaving 6 bases of the junction unmatched. In nucleotides, the CDR3 is TGCGCCAGCAGCCAAGCCCTAGCGGGGTTGGAAGAGACCCAGTACTTC. It encodes CASSQALAGLEETQYF.

The gene calls are TRBV30 and TRBJ1-3; the D is unclear. V lost 4 bases to trimming and J lost 2 bases, with 6 bases between them. Germline V gene sequence: CDR1 GTSNPN, CDR2 SVGIG (reference sequence). This CDR3 comprises 12 residues. The chain's CDR3 is CAWTQTGNTIYF. DNA of the CDR3: TGTGCCTGGACCCAGACTGGAAACACCATATATTTT.

The rearrangement links TRBV7-2 to TRBJ1-2; no firm D call. Germline CDR1 SGHTA, CDR2 FQGNSA. This CDR3 is built from 11 residues. The V gene lost 3 bases and the J gene lost 8 bases, with 7 bases spanning the gap. In DNA, the CDR3 is TGTGCCAGCAGCTTGACCGGGGGCTACACCTTC. Its translation: CASSLTGGYTF. The complete variable domain, with remaining parts taken from reference TRBV7-2 and TRBJ1-2, reads GAGVSQSPSNKVTEKGKDVELRCDPISGHTALYWYRQSLGQGLEFLIYFQGNSAPDKSGLPSDRFSAERTGGSVSTLTIQRTQQEDSAVYLCASSLTGGYTFGSGTRLTVV.

The chain uses TRBV14 and TRBJ1-2; 7 bases line up with TRBD1. The CDR3 consists of 14 residues. The trim removed 4 bases at V and 4 bases at J, leaving 6 bases unmatched. Germline-derived CDR1 and CDR2 are SGHDN and FVKESK. In DNA form, the CDR3 reads TGTGCCAGCAGCCTTTCCGGGACAGCCTATGGCTACACCTTC. Amino acid sequence: CASSLSGTAYGYTF.

V and J are TRBV5-1 and TRBJ2-1, with 7 bases that match TRBD1. V gave up 0 bases and J gave up 0 bases; unmatched junction bases: 0. Germline loops: CDR1 SGHRS, CDR2 YFSETQ. This CDR3 is 15 amino acids long. CDR3 region: CASSLGDSSYNEQFF. CDR3 DNA sequence: TGCGCCAGCAGCTTGGGGGACAGCTCCTACAATGAGCAGTTCTTC.

The chain recombines TRBV5-8 with TRBJ2-1; D is uncertain. Germline CDR1 is SGHTS and CDR2 is YDEGEE. Trimming took 0 bases from V and 2 from J, leaving 9 bases between them. CDR3 length: 15 amino acids. For the CDR3, the DNA is TGTGCCAGCAGCTTGGGTGGGTTTGCCTACAATGAGCAGTTCTTC. Its protein product is CASSLGGFAYNEQFF.

The DNA of the CDR3 is TGTGCCAGCAGTTTATTTTCTAGGGGAACCGGGGAGCTGTTTTTT. It yields the protein CASSLFSRGTGELFF. V gene TRBV27 combines with J gene TRBJ2-2; D is perhaps TRBD1 (5 bases). With 1 base removed from V and 5 bases from J, the gap between germline ends came to 11 bases. The CDR3 is 15 residues long. Germline V CDR1 and CDR2: MNHEY, SMNVEV (reference sequence).

The rearrangement links TRBV6-6 to TRBJ2-7; D is perhaps TRBD1 (5 bases). CDR1 is MNHNY, CDR2 SVGAGI, per germline (reference sequence). The germline V and J ends were trimmed by 0 bases and 2 bases, with 11 bases remaining between them. CDR3 length: 15 amino acids. CDR3 sequence: CASSYSARGTYEQYF. In DNA, the CDR3 is TGTGCCAGCAGTTACTCCGCTAGGGGCACCTACGAGCAGTACTTC.

The chain links TRBV5-4 to TRBJ1-1, with no clear D. The V end was cut by 1 base, the J end by 8 bases, with 12 bases between. This CDR3 has 13 residues. Germline-derived CDR1 and CDR2 are SGHNT and YYREEE (reference sequence). CDR3 in amino acids: CASSLKSITEAFF. The CDR3 coding sequence is TGTGCCAGCAGCTTGAAGTCCATCACAGAAGCTTTCTTT.

CDR3 protein: CASSPPEGGSYNEQFF. CDR3 bases: TGTGCCAGCAGCCCTCCGGAGGGCGGCTCCTACAATGAGCAGTTCTTC. The V call is TRBV7-6, the J call TRBJ2-1, with a weak D call TRBD2 (6 bases). This CDR3 region has 16 residues. Looked up from germline, CDR1 is SGHVS and CDR2 is FNYEAQ. The V end lost 5 bases, the J end lost 0 bases, and 14 bases lay between the germline ends.

This chain joins TRBV6-5 and TRBJ2-2; TRBD1 aligns across 7 bases. The CDR3 consists of 15 residues. CDR1 and CDR2 from the germline V gene are MNHEY and SVGAGI. V gave up 5 bases and J gave up 7 bases; unmatched junction bases: 10. CDR3 region: CASSHPRGPYGELFF. CDR3 DNA: TGTGCCAGCAGTCACCCAAGGGGGCCTTACGGGGAGCTGTTTTTT.

The chain links TRBV7-8 to TRBJ2-2; D may be TRBD2 (6 bases). The CDR3 extends over 18 amino acids. CDR1 and CDR2 (germline): SGHVS, FQNEAQ. The V gene lost 5 bases and the J gene lost 0 bases, with 19 bases spanning the gap. The CDR3 nucleotides read TGTGCCAGCAGCGGGACTCAGGACGGGCGCGCGAACACCGGGGAGCTGTTTTTT. Translation gives CASSGTQDGRANTGELFF.

The J gene is TRBJ2-2, the V gene TRBV5-6; D gene ambiguous. V lost 0 bases and J 2 bases, leaving 5 bases between the germline ends. This CDR3 comprises 14 residues. Germline V gives CDR1 SGHDT, CDR2 YYEEEE. This CDR3 reads CASSLVGNTGELFF. Here the CDR3 DNA reads TGTGCCAGCAGCTTGGTCGGTAACACCGGGGAGCTGTTTTTT.

The chain joins TRBV28 to TRBJ2-5; a weak D match, TRBD2 (5 bases). Trimming stripped 6 bases from V and 0 bases from J, with 11 bases between. This CDR3 region has 14 residues. Germline V CDR1 and CDR2: MDHEN, SYDVKM. In DNA, the CDR3 is TGTGCCAGCAGAGCGGACGGGTACCAAGAGACCCAGTACTTC. This translates into CASRADGYQETQYF.